The clone carrying this T cell receptor beta chain was seen ten or more times. What it recognizes is unknown. These data belong to a study of CD8+CD57+ T cells in acquired aplastic anemia. About the research overall: The study obtained an average of around 3.1 ug of DNA from sorted CD4+ and CD8+ cells. Findings and limits, study-wide: Researchers report that twenty-nine CD8+ CDR3 sequences appeared in both patients and controls.

For CDR3 and TCR beta VDJ profiling, genomic DNA was the template used. TCRdb fed the reads into MiXCR, producing one record per CDR3 protein. Among about 240,000 distinct CDR3 sequences listed, around 46% were seen once. Individuals selected for sequencing had exhibited CD8+CD57+ cell expansion on flow cytometry. The specimen was sorted CD4+, CD8+, or CD8+CD57+ T cells (not recorded which) from PBMCs. The sequence came from a human donor with aplastic anemia.

The CDR3 protein is CSAPAWTELNGYTF. The CDR3 DNA reads TGCAGTGCCCCAGCGTGGACAGAACTCAATGGCTACACCTTC. V gene TRBV20-1 combines with J gene TRBJ1-2; tentatively, D is TRBD1 (6 bases). The CDR3 consists of 14 residues. From germline, CDR1 is DFQATT and CDR2 SNEGSKA (reference sequence). Trimming took off 6 bases at V and 6 bases at J, with 20 bases between the two ends.